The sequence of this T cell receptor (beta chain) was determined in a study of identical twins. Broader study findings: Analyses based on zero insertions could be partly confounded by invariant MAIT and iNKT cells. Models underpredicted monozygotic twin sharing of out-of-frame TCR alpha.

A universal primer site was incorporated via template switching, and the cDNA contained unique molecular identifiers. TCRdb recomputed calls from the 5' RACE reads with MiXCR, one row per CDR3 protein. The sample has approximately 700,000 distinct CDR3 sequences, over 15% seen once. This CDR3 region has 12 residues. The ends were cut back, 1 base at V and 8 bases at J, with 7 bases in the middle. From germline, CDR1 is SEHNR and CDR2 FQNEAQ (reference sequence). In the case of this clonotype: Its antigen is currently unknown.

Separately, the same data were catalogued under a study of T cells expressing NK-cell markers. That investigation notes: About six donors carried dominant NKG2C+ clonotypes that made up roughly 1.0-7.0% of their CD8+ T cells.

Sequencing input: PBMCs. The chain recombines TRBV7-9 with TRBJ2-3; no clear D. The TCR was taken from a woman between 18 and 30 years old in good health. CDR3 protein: CASSLGWGTQYF. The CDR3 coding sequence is TGTGCCAGCAGCTTAGGTTGGGGTACGCAGTATTTT.